A selection of T cell receptor beta chains follows, all from one sample in a study of T cell changes during pregnancy in multiple sclerosis. Sequencing used immunoSEQ multiplex PCR; TCRdb keeps in-frame clones, though not all of them. The table shows over 25,000 clones, with around 89% occurring only once. The input for sequencing was CD8+ T cells from peripheral blood mononuclear cells, taken in the third trimester of pregnancy. These receptors all stem from a female donor with multiple sclerosis, enrolled in a pregnancy study. Each CDR3 is given with its conserved first and last residue. Each record gives: V gene, CDR3 length, D gene, clone size, J gene, CDR3 protein, CDR3 DNA. D genes are given only for firm matches. Clone size is not always given. Where it is, it says once, few, many or a class for expanded clones.

v_call: TRBV25-1
cdr3_length: 13
d_call: NA
clone_size: few
j_call: TRBJ2-3
cdr3_aa: CASSRGSTDTQYF
cdr3_nt: TGTGCCAGCAGTCGGGGGAGCACAGATACGCAGTATTTT

v_call: TRBV27
cdr3_length: 17
d_call: TRBD2
clone_size: NA
j_call: TRBJ2-5
cdr3_aa: CATQGARGASKEETQYF
cdr3_nt: TGTGCCACACAGGGCGCGCGGGGGGCCTCCAAAGAAGAGACCCAGTACTTC

v_call: TRBV30
cdr3_length: 18
d_call: TRBD1
clone_size: NA
j_call: TRBJ1-2
cdr3_aa: CAWSQKPLQGALRDGYTF
cdr3_nt: TGTGCCTGGAGCCAGAAACCCCTACAGGGGGCTCTTCGGGATGGCTACACCTTC

v_call: TRBV19
cdr3_length: 15
d_call: TRBD1
clone_size: NA
j_call: TRBJ2-5
cdr3_aa: CASSRRDRGKETQYF
cdr3_nt: TGTGCCAGTAGTCGCCGGGACAGGGGTAAAGAGACCCAGTACTTC

v_call: TRBV7-8
cdr3_length: 15
d_call: TRBD1
clone_size: NA
j_call: TRBJ2-3
cdr3_aa: CASSYRGPSTDTQYF
cdr3_nt: TGTGCCAGCAGCTACAGGGGCCCTAGCACAGATACGCAGTATTTT

v_call: TRBV7-8
cdr3_length: 16
d_call: TRBD2
clone_size: NA
j_call: TRBJ2-7
cdr3_aa: CASSGTGGRQAYEQYF
cdr3_nt: TGTGCCAGCAGCGGTACGGGCGGGAGGCAAGCCTACGAGCAGTACTTC

v_call: TRBV28
cdr3_length: 11
d_call: NA
clone_size: NA
j_call: TRBJ2-1
cdr3_aa: CASRLGSEQFF
cdr3_nt: TGTGCCAGCAGACTAGGGAGTGAGCAGTTCTTC

v_call: TRBV7-9
cdr3_length: 15
d_call: NA
clone_size: few
j_call: TRBJ1-5
cdr3_aa: CASSPQGGNNQPQHF
cdr3_nt: TGTGCCAGCAGCCCCCAGGGCGGCAACAATCAGCCCCAGCATTTT

v_call: TRBV7-6
cdr3_length: 14
d_call: NA
clone_size: NA
j_call: TRBJ2-1
cdr3_aa: CASSSRGSYNEQFF
cdr3_nt: TGTGCCAGCAGCAGCCGGGGCTCCTACAATGAGCAGTTCTTC

v_call: TRBV4-1
cdr3_length: 15
d_call: NA
clone_size: NA
j_call: TRBJ1-5
cdr3_aa: CASSQVIQFNQPQHF
cdr3_nt: TGCGCCAGCAGCCAAGTTATACAGTTCAATCAGCCCCAGCATTTT

v_call: TRBV27
cdr3_length: 15
d_call: NA
clone_size: once
j_call: TRBJ2-7
cdr3_aa: CASSPGHPSSYEQYF
cdr3_nt: TGTGCCAGCAGTCCTGGACACCCGAGCTCCTACGAGCAGTACTTC

v_call: TRBV16
cdr3_length: 12
d_call: TRBD1
clone_size: NA
j_call: TRBJ1-1
cdr3_aa: CASTAGGGKAFF
cdr3_nt: TGTGCCAGCACCGCCGGAGGGGGCAAAGCTTTCTTT

v_call: TRBV5-1
cdr3_length: 15
d_call: TRBD1
clone_size: NA
j_call: TRBJ2-7
cdr3_aa: CASSRDRSPVHEQYF
cdr3_nt: TGCGCCAGCAGCCGGGACAGATCACCAGTCCACGAGCAGTACTTC

v_call: TRBV6-1
cdr3_length: 14
d_call: TRBD2
clone_size: NA
j_call: TRBJ2-1
cdr3_aa: CASSELAGRDEQFF
cdr3_nt: TGTGCCAGCAGTGAGTTAGCGGGGAGGGATGAGCAGTTCTTC

v_call: TRBV12-1
cdr3_length: 15
d_call: NA
clone_size: NA
j_call: TRBJ2-7
cdr3_aa: CASSFPREGRTQQYF
cdr3_nt: TGTGCCAGCAGCTTCCCGCGGGAGGGAAGGACTCAGCAGTACTTC

v_call: TRBV2
cdr3_length: 19
d_call: TRBD1
clone_size: NA
j_call: TRBJ2-7
cdr3_aa: CASSEANPRIDRGRYEQYF
cdr3_nt: TGTGCCAGCAGTGAAGCTAACCCGAGGATCGACAGGGGAAGGTACGAGCAGTACTTC

v_call: TRBV2
cdr3_length: 16
d_call: TRBD2
clone_size: NA
j_call: TRBJ2-7
cdr3_aa: CASSPGGAGGSYEQYF
cdr3_nt: TGTGCCAGCAGCCCCGGGGGGGCGGGGGGTTCCTACGAGCAGTACTTC

v_call: TRBV13
cdr3_length: 17
d_call: TRBD2
clone_size: medium-sized
j_call: TRBJ2-3
cdr3_aa: CASSPPRDYLGTDTQYF
cdr3_nt: TGTGCCAGCAGCCCTCCCAGGGACTACCTAGGCACAGATACGCAGTATTTT

v_call: TRBV29-1
cdr3_length: 15
d_call: NA
clone_size: NA
j_call: TRBJ2-5
cdr3_aa: CSASQMGRAGETQYF
cdr3_nt: TGCAGCGCTTCACAGATGGGGCGCGCGGGGGAGACCCAGTACTTC

v_call: TRBV30
cdr3_length: 16
d_call: NA
clone_size: NA
j_call: TRBJ2-2
cdr3_aa: CAWRRTIPTGSGELFF
cdr3_nt: TGTGCCTGGAGACGTACGATACCTACAGGGTCCGGGGAGCTGTTTTTT

v_call: TRBV18
cdr3_length: 16
d_call: NA
clone_size: NA
j_call: TRBJ1-3
cdr3_aa: CASSPAETLSGNTIYF
cdr3_nt: TGTGCCAGCTCACCGGCCGAGACACTCTCTGGAAACACCATATATTTT

v_call: TRBV5-4
cdr3_length: 14
d_call: TRBD1
clone_size: NA
j_call: TRBJ1-2
cdr3_aa: CASSPTGGRNGYTF
cdr3_nt: TGTGCCAGCAGCCCAACAGGGGGAAGGAATGGCTACACCTTC

v_call: TRBV7-6
cdr3_length: 14
d_call: TRBD2
clone_size: NA
j_call: TRBJ2-3
cdr3_aa: CASSLSGVTDTQYF
cdr3_nt: TGTGCCAGCAGCTTGAGCGGGGTAACAGATACGCAGTATTTT

v_call: TRBV27
cdr3_length: 11
d_call: NA
clone_size: NA
j_call: TRBJ2-7
cdr3_aa: CASSFSGEQYF
cdr3_nt: TGTGCCAGCAGTTTTAGTGGTGAGCAGTACTTC

v_call: TRBV9
cdr3_length: 16
d_call: TRBD1
clone_size: NA
j_call: TRBJ1-5
cdr3_aa: CASSTGQGAGGQPQHF
cdr3_nt: TGTGCCAGCAGCACGGGACAGGGGGCCGGAGGTCAGCCCCAGCATTTT

v_call: TRBV4-1
cdr3_length: 15
d_call: NA
clone_size: NA
j_call: TRBJ2-3
cdr3_aa: CASSRADRVTDTQYF
cdr3_nt: TGCGCCAGCAGCCGAGCAGACAGAGTCACAGATACGCAGTATTTT

v_call: TRBV7-2
cdr3_length: 14
d_call: TRBD1
clone_size: NA
j_call: TRBJ2-7
cdr3_aa: CASSSDRAPYEQYF
cdr3_nt: TGTGCCAGCAGCTCGGACAGGGCGCCCTACGAGCAGTACTTC

v_call: TRBV27
cdr3_length: 15
d_call: NA
clone_size: NA
j_call: TRBJ2-1
cdr3_aa: CASSTGGGSYNEQFF
cdr3_nt: TGTGCCAGCAGCACCGGGGGAGGCTCCTACAATGAGCAGTTCTTC

v_call: TRBV10-3
cdr3_length: 15
d_call: TRBD1
clone_size: NA
j_call: TRBJ2-3
cdr3_aa: CAITRDRGQADTQYF
cdr3_nt: TGTGCCATAACCCGGGACAGGGGGCAGGCAGATACGCAGTATTTT

v_call: TRBV29-1
cdr3_length: 13
d_call: NA
clone_size: NA
j_call: TRBJ2-7
cdr3_aa: CSVEDPDTYEQYF
cdr3_nt: TGCAGCGTTGAAGACCCGGACACCTACGAGCAGTACTTC

v_call: TRBV28
cdr3_length: 14
d_call: TRBD1
clone_size: NA
j_call: TRBJ1-1
cdr3_aa: CASSLVQGMPEAFF
cdr3_nt: TGTGCCAGCAGTTTAGTACAGGGGATGCCTGAAGCTTTCTTT

v_call: TRBV5-1
cdr3_length: 16
d_call: TRBD1
clone_size: NA
j_call: TRBJ2-1
cdr3_aa: CASSLTGTGVRNEQFF
cdr3_nt: TGCGCCAGCAGCTTGACCGGGACAGGGGTCAGAAATGAGCAGTTCTTC

v_call: TRBV4-1
cdr3_length: 15
d_call: TRBD2
clone_size: once
j_call: TRBJ2-5
cdr3_aa: CASSQGGGLSETQYF
cdr3_nt: TGCGCCAGCAGCCAAGGCGGGGGGCTATCGGAGACCCAGTACTTC

v_call: TRBV5-5
cdr3_length: 18
d_call: TRBD1
clone_size: once
j_call: TRBJ1-5
cdr3_aa: CASSFDLTGRFSNQPQHF
cdr3_nt: TGTGCCAGCAGCTTCGACCTGACAGGGCGTTTTAGCAATCAGCCCCAGCATTTT